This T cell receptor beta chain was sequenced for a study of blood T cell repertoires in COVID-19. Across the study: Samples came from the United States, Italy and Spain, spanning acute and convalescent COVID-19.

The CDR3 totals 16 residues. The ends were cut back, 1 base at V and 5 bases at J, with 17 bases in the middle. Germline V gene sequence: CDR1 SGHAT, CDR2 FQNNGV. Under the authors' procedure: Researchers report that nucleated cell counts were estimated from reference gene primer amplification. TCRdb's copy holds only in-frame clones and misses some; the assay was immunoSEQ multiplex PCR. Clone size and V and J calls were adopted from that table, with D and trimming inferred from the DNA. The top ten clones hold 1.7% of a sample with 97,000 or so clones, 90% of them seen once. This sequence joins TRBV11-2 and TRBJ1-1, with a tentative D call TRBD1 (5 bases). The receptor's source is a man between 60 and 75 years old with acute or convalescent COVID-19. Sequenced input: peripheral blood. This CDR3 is CASSLVRAAGGTEAFF. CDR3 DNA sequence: TGTGCCAGCAGCTTAGTCCGGGCGGCGGGGGGAACTGAAGCTTTCTTT. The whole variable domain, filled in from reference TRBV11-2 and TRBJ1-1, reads EAGVAQSPRYKIIEKRQSVAFWCNPISGHATLYWYQQILGQGPKLLIQFQNNGVVDDSQLPKDRFSAERLKGVDSTLKIQPAKLEDSAVYLCASSLVRAAGGTEAFFGQGTRLTVV.